The rows below give T cell receptor beta chains drawn from one sample of a study of shared clonotypes between healthy human individuals. TCRdb's table, derived via immunoSEQ multiplex PCR, lists solely in-frame clones and lacks some. The table has 550,000 to 650,000 clones, 95% to 96% seen once. Specimen: naive CD8+ T cells sorted from blood. The receptor set was obtained from a woman in her 30s in good health. Each CDR3 is given with its conserved first and last residue. The D gene is left open where the match is weak. Some rows mark clone size as missing; the rest say once, few, many or name a class of expanded clone.

J,size,D,V,length,DNA,CDR3
TRBJ1-1,-,TRBD1,TRBV5-4,16,TGTGCCAGCAGCGGGGGACAGGGCTTGGCCGACACTGAAGCTTTCTTT,CASSGGQGLADTEAFF
TRBJ2-7,-,TRBD2,TRBV10-2,13,TGCGCCAGCAGCGTAGCGGGAGTCTACGAGCAGTACTTC,CASSVAGVYEQYF
TRBJ2-7,-,TRBD1,TRBV5-6,18,TGTGCCAGCAGCTCAAGGGGGACAGGGGAAATATTAACCTACGAGCAGTACTTC,CASSSRGTGEILTYEQYF
TRBJ2-1,-,-,TRBV4-1,12,TGCGCCAGCAGCCAAGCCGGGTATGAGCAGTTCTTC,CASSQAGYEQFF
TRBJ1-2,-,-,TRBV28,15,TGTGCCAGCAGTTTTTCGTTGGGGGCGAACTATGGCTACACCTTC,CASSFSLGANYGYTF
TRBJ2-7,-,TRBD2,TRBV5-3,16,TGTGCCAGAAGCTACGGACTAGCGGGAGGGCCCCACGAGCAGTACTTC,CARSYGLAGGPHEQYF
TRBJ2-2,-,-,TRBV9,13,TGTGCCAGCAGCGAACAGGGAGCCGGGGAGCTGTTTTTT,CASSEQGAGELFF
TRBJ2-5,once,-,TRBV6-6,14,TGTGCCAGCAGTTACCCGGAAGGCCAAGAGACCCAGTACTTC,CASSYPEGQETQYF
TRBJ2-1,-,-,TRBV10-1,14,TGCGCCAGCTCGCCGGCCTCGGAAGACAATGAGCAGTTCTTC,CASSPASEDNEQFF
TRBJ2-4,-,-,TRBV2,15,TGTGCCAGCAGTGAAGACTATACTACCGAAAACATTCAGTACTTC,CASSEDYTTENIQYF
TRBJ1-1,once,-,TRBV27,15,TGTGCCAGCAGTACCCTGGGCCAAGGGATAACTGAAGCTTTCTTT,CASSTLGQGITEAFF
TRBJ2-1,-,-,TRBV10-3,15,TGTGCCATCAGTGAGTCGACAGAAGCCCCCGTTGAGCAGTTCTTC,CAISESTEAPVEQFF
TRBJ2-3,-,-,TRBV27,13,TGTGCCAGCAGTTTAGCCGCCACAGATACGCAGTATTTT,CASSLAATDTQYF
TRBJ2-7,-,-,TRBV4-1,16,TGCGCCAGCAGCCACTCTCAGGTCGGGAGCTCCTACGAGCAGTACTTC,CASSHSQVGSSYEQYF
TRBJ1-5,-,-,TRBV2,15,TGTGCCAGCAGTGAAACTCTGAATAGCAATCAGCCCCAGCATTTT,CASSETLNSNQPQHF
TRBJ2-7,once,-,TRBV4-1,17,TGCGCCAGCAGCCCAGGTGGTTTGGGGGGACCCCACTACGAGCAGTACTTC,CASSPGGLGGPHYEQYF
TRBJ1-5,-,TRBD1,TRBV28,16,TGTGCCACCATAGCCGGGACAGGGGTTAAGGTACCGCCCCAGCATTTT,CATIAGTGVKVPPQHF
TRBJ1-4,once,-,TRBV28,15,TGTGCCAGCAGCCCCCGGACGGGGCTGGATGAAAAACTGTTTTTT,CASSPRTGLDEKLFF
TRBJ1-2,-,-,TRBV5-6,16,TGTGCCAGCAGCTTGGGGTTGGGGGAATCTAACTATGGCTACACCTTC,CASSLGLGESNYGYTF
TRBJ1-1,-,-,TRBV19,16,TGTGCCAGTAGTATCTCCCCCGGGACACCGAACACTGAAGCTTTCTTT,CASSISPGTPNTEAFF
TRBJ1-5,once,-,TRBV5-4,14,TGTGCCAGCAGCGCGGGGCAGAACAATCAGCCCCAGCATTTT,CASSAGQNNQPQHF
TRBJ2-2,-,-,TRBV29-1,13,TGCAGCGTTGAACAGGGCGAAACCGGGGAGCTGTTTTTT,CSVEQGETGELFF
TRBJ1-1,-,-,TRBV5-6,13,TGTGCCAGCAGCCTATCGATGGACACTGAAGCTTTCTTT,CASSLSMDTEAFF
TRBJ2-7,once,TRBD2,TRBV5-1,15,TGCGCCAGCAGCGGAGGACTAGCGGACTCCTACGAGCAGTACTTC,CASSGGLADSYEQYF
TRBJ2-7,-,TRBD1,TRBV4-1,16,TGCGCCAGCAGCCAAGGTAACCAGGGGGCAATCCACGAGCAGTACTTC,CASSQGNQGAIHEQYF
TRBJ1-2,-,TRBD1,TRBV28,15,TGTGCCAGCAGTTTAACCCCGACAGGGAACTATGGCTACACCTTC,CASSLTPTGNYGYTF